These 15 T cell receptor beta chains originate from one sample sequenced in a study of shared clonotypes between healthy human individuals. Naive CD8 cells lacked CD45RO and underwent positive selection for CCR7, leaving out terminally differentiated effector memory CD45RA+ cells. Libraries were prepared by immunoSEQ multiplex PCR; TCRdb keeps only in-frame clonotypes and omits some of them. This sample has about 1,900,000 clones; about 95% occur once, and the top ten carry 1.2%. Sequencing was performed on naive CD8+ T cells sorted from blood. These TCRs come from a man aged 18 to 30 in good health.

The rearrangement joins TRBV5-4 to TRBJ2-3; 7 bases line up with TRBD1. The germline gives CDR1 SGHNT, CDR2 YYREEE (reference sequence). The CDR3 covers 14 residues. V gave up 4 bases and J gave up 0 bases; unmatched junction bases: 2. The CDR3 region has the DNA TGTGCCAGCAGCGGGGACAGTAGCACAGATACGCAGTATTTT. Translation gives CASSGDSSTDTQYF.

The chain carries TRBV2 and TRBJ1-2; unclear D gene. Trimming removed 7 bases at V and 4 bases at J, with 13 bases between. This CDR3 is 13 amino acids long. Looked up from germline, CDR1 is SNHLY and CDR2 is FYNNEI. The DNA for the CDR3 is TGTGCCAGCAAAACGTTGGCTGGCTATGGCTACACCTTC. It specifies CASKTLAGYGYTF.

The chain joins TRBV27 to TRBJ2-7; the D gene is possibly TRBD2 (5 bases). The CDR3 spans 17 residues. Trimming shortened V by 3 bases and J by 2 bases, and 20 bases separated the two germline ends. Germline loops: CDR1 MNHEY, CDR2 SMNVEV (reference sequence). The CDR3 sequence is CASSFILVSGLPYEQYF. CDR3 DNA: TGTGCCAGCAGTTTTATCTTGGTCAGCGGACTCCCCTACGAGCAGTACTTC.

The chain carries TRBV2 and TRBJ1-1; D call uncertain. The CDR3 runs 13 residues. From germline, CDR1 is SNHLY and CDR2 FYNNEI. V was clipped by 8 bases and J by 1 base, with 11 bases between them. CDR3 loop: CASEPHRNTEAFF. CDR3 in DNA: TGTGCCAGCGAACCGCACAGGAACACTGAAGCTTTCTTT.

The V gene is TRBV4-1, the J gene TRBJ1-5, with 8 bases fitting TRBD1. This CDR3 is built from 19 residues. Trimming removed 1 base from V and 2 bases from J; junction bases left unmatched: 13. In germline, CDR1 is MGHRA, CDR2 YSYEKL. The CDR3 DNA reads TGCGCCAGCAGCCAAGTTATGGGCAGGGGGCCCGTTGGCAATCAGCCCCAGCATTTT. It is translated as CASSQVMGRGPVGNQPQHF.

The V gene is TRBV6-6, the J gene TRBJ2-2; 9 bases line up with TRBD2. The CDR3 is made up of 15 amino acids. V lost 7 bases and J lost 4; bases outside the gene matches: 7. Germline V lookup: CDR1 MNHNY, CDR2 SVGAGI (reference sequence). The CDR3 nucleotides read TGTGCCAGCACCAAGACTAGCGGAAGCACCGGGGAGCTGTTTTTT. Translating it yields CASTKTSGSTGELFF.

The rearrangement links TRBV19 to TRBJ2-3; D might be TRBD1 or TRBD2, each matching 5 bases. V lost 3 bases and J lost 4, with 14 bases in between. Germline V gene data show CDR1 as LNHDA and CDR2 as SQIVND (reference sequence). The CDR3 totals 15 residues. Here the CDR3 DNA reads TGTGCCAGTAGTATTGGGGGAGTCGCAGCAGATACGCAGTATTTT. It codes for CASSIGGVAADTQYF. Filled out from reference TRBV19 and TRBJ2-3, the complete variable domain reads DGGITQSPKYLFRKEGQNVTLSCEQNLNHDAMYWYRQDPGQGLRLIYYSQIVNDFQKGDIAEGYSVSREKKESFPLTVTSAQKNPTAFYLCASSIGGVAADTQYFGPGTRLTVL.

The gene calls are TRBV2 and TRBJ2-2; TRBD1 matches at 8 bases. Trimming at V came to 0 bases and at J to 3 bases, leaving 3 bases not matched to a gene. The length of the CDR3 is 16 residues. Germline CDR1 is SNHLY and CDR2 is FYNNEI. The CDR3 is CASSEAPGGYTGELFF. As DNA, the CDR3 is TGTGCCAGCAGTGAAGCGCCAGGGGGCTACACCGGGGAGCTGTTTTTT.

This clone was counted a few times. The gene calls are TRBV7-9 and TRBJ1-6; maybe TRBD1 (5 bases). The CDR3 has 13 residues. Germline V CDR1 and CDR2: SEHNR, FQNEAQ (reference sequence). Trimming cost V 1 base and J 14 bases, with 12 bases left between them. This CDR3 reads CASSLEDQGALHF. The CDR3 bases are TGTGCCAGCAGCTTAGAGGACCAAGGGGCCCTCCACTTT. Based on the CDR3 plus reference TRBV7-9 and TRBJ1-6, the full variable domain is DTGVSQNPRHKITKRGQNVTFRCDPISEHNRLYWYRQTLGQGPEFLTYFQNEAQLEKSRLLSDRFSAERPKGSFSTLEIQRTEQGDSAMYLCASSLEDQGALHFGNGTRLTVT.

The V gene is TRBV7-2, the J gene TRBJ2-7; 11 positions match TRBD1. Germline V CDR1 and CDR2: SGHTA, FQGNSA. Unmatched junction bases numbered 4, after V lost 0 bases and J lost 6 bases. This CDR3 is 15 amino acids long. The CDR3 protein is CASSLAGQGGSEQYF. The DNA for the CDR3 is TGTGCCAGCAGCTTAGCGGGACAGGGGGGGAGCGAGCAGTACTTC.

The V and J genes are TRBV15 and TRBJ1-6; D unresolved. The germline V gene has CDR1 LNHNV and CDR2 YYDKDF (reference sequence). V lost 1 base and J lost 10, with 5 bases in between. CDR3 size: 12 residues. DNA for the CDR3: TGTGCCACCAGCAGAGCCTCCTCACCCCTCCACTTT. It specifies CATSRASSPLHF. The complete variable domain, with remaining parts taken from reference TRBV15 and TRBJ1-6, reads DAMVIQNPRYQVTQFGKPVTLSCSQTLNHNVMYWYQQKSSQAPKLLFHYYDKDFNNEADTPDNFQSRRPNTSFCFLDIRSPGLGDTAMYLCATSRASSPLHFGNGTRLTVT.

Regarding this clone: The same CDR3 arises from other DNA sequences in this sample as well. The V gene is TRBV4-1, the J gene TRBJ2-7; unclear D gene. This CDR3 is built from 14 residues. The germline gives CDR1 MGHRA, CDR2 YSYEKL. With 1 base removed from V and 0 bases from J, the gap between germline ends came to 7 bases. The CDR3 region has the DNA TGCGCCAGCAGCCAAGTCTTGAGCTCCTACGAGCAGTACTTC. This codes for CASSQVLSSYEQYF.

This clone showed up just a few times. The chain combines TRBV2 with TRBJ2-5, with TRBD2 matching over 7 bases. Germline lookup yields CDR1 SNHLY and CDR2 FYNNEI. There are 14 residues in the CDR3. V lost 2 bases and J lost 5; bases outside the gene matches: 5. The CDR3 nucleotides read TGTGCCAGCAGTGAAATAGCCGGGAGGGAGACCCAGTACTTC. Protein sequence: CASSEIAGRETQYF.

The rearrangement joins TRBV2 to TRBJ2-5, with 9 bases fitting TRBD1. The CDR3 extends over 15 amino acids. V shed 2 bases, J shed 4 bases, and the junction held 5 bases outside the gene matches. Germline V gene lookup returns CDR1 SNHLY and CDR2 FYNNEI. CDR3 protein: CASSESGQGPETQYF. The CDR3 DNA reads TGTGCCAGCAGTGAATCGGGACAGGGCCCAGAGACCCAGTACTTC.

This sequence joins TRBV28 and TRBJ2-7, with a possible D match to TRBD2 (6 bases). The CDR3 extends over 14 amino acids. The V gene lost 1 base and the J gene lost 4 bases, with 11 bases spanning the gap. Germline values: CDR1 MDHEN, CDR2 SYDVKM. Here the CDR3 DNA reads TGTGCCAGCAGTTTATCACGGGGGTGGTACGAGCAGTACTTC. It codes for CASSLSRGWYEQYF.